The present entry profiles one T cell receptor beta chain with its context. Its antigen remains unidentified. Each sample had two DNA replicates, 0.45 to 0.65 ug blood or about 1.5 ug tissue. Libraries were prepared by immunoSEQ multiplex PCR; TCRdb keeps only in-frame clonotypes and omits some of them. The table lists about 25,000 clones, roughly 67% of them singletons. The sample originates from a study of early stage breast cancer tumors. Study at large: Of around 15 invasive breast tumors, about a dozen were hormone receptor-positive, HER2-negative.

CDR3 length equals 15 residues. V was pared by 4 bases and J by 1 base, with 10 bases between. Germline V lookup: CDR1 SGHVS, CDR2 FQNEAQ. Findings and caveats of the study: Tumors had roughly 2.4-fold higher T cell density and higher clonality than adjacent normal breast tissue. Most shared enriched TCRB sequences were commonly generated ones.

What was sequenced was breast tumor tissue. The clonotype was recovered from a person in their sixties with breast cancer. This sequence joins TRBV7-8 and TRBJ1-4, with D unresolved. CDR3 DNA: TGTGCCAGCAGCTCAGACGGGAGAACTAATGAAAAACTGTTTTTT. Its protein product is CASSSDGRTNEKLFF.